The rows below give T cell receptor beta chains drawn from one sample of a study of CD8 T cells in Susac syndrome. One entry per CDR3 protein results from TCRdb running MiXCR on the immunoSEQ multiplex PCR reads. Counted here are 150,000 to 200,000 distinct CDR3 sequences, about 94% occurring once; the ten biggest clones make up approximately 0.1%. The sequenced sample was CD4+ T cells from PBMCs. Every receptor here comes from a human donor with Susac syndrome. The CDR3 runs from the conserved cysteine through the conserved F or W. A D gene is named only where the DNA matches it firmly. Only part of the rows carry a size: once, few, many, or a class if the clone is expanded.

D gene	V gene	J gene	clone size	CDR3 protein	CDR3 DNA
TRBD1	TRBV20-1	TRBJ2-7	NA	CSAVAGTGAREQYF	TGCAGTGCTGTGGCCGGGACAGGGGCTAGGGAGCAGTACTTC
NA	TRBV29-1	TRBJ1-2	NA	CSVGRTGGYTF	TGCAGCGTTGGACGCACCGGTGGCTACACCTTC
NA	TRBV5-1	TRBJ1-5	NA	CASSLGDGYYQPQHF	TGCGCCAGCAGCTTGGGGGACGGATATTATCAGCCCCAGCATTTT
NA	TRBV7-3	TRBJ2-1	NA	CASSLTFPAPYNEQFF	TGTGCCAGCAGCTTAACGTTTCCAGCCCCTTACAATGAGCAGTTCTTC
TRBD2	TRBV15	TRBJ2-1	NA	CATSGPSGGFYNEQFF	TGTGCCACCAGCGGCCCTAGCGGGGGGTTCTACAATGAGCAGTTCTTC
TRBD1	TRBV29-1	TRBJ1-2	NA	CSVAQGPAGYTF	TGCAGCGTTGCACAGGGGCCCGCTGGCTACACCTTC
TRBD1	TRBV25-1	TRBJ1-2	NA	CASSEWTGLNGYTF	TGTGCCAGCAGTGAATGGACAGGGCTGAATGGCTACACCTTC
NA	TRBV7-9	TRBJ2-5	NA	CASSPEWAEQETQYF	TGTGCCAGCAGCCCGGAGTGGGCCGAGCAAGAGACCCAGTACTTC
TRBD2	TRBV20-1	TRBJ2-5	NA	CSARRDYREETQYF	TGCAGTGCTAGGAGGGACTACCGGGAAGAGACCCAGTACTTC
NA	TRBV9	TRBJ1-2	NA	CASSVDINSF	TGTGCCAGCAGCGTTGACATTAACTCGTTC
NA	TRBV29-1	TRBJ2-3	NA	CSSTGSLGRDTQYF	TGCAGCTCAACAGGGTCTTTGGGTCGGGATACGCAGTATTTT
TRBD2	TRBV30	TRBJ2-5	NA	CAWSVLAGDYQYF	TGTGCCTGGAGTGTACTAGCGGGGGATTACCAGTACTTC
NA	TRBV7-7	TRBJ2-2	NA	CASTPESGELFF	TGTGCTAGCACCCCGGAGTCCGGGGAGCTGTTTTTT
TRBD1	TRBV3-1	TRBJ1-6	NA	CASSQARTGGSPLHF	TGTGCCAGCAGCCAAGCGAGGACAGGGGGTTCCCCCCTCCACTTT
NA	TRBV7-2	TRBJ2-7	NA	CASSLEVEQSYEQYF	TGTGCCAGCAGCTTAGAGGTGGAACAATCCTACGAGCAGTACTTC
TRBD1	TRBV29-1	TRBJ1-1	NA	CSVEGQGGTEAFF	TGCAGCGTTGAGGGACAGGGAGGCACTGAAGCTTTCTTT
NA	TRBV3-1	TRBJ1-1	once	CASSQVGRGNTEAFF	TGTGCCAGCAGCCAAGTAGGGCGGGGGAACACTGAAGCTTTCTTT
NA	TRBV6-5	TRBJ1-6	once	CASRPGAVNSPLHF	TGTGCCAGCAGGCCCGGGGCAGTCAATTCACCCCTCCACTTT
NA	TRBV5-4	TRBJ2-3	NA	CASSLHQVADTQYF	TGTGCCAGCAGCTTGCATCAGGTTGCAGATACGCAGTATTTT
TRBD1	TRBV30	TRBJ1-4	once	CAWTRPTGGTEKLFF	TGTGCCTGGACCCGACCGACAGGGGGGACTGAAAAACTGTTTTTT
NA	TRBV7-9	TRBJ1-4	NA	CASSPWGVREKLFF	TGTGCCAGCAGCCCCTGGGGGGTTCGTGAAAAACTGTTTTTT
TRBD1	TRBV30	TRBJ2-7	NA	CAGSGTGLYEQYF	TGTGCCGGTTCCGGGACAGGGCTCTACGAGCAGTACTTC
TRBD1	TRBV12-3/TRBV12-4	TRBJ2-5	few	CASSLGQPQETQYF	TGTGCCAGCAGTTTGGGACAGCCTCAAGAGACCCAGTACTTC
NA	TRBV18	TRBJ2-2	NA	CASSPPAETGELFF	TGTGCCAGCTCACCACCGGCTGAAACCGGGGAGCTGTTTTTT
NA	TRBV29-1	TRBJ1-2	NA	CSVLPEGTNYGYTF	TGCAGCGTTTTGCCAGAGGGAACTAACTATGGCTACACCTTC
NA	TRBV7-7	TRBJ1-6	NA	CASSLGHNSPLHF	TGTGCCAGCAGCTTAGGACACAATTCACCCCTCCACTTT
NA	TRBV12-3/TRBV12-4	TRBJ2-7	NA	CASSLYGGTSYEQYF	TGTGCCAGCAGTTTATATGGGGGAACCTCCTACGAGCAGTACTTC
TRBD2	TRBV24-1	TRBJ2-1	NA	CATSEGLAQFF	TGTGCCACCAGTGAGGGACTAGCGCAGTTCTTC
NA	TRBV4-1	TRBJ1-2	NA	CASSQEGNYGYTF	TGCGCCAGCAGCCAAGAAGGGAACTATGGCTACACCTTC
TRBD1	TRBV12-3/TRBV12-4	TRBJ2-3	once	CACKTGEHTQYF	TGTGCCTGCAAGACAGGGGAACATACGCAGTATTTT
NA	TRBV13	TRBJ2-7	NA	CASSRRTNDEQYF	TGTGCCAGCAGCCGTCGGACCAACGACGAGCAGTACTTC
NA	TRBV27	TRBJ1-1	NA	CASSSSDRNTEAFF	TGTGCCAGCAGTTCCAGCGACAGAAACACTGAAGCTTTCTTT
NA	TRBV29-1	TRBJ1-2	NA	CSVLDGGINGYTF	TGCAGCGTTCTTGACGGGGGCATTAATGGCTACACCTTC
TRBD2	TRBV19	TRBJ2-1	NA	CASSVTSGVHNEQFF	TGTGCCAGTAGTGTGACTAGCGGGGTACACAATGAGCAGTTCTTC
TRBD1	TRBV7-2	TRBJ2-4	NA	CASSLAGGQGLNIQYF	TGTGCCAGCAGCTTAGCCGGGGGACAGGGTTTAAACATTCAGTACTTC
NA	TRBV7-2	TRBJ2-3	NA	CASSWDGTDTQYF	TGTGCCAGCAGCTGGGACGGCACAGATACGCAGTATTTT
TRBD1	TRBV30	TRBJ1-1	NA	CAWKAGGHTEAFF	TGTGCCTGGAAGGCAGGGGGCCACACTGAAGCTTTCTTT
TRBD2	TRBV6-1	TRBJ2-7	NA	CASSDLGEGEQYF	TGTGCCAGCAGTGATCTGGGGGAGGGCGAGCAGTACTTC
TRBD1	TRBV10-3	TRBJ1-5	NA	CATLDRENQPQHF	TGTGCCACCCTAGACAGGGAAAATCAGCCCCAGCATTTT
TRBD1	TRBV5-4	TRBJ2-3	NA	CASSWRDRGTDTQYF	TGTGCCAGCAGCTGGCGGGACAGGGGCACAGATACGCAGTATTTT
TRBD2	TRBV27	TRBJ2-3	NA	CASSYNSGGVLDTQYF	TGTGCCAGCAGCTACAATAGCGGGGGAGTTTTAGATACGCAGTATTTT
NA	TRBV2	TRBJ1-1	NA	CASSGDSTEAFF	TGTGCCAGCAGTGGGGACTCCACTGAAGCTTTCTTT